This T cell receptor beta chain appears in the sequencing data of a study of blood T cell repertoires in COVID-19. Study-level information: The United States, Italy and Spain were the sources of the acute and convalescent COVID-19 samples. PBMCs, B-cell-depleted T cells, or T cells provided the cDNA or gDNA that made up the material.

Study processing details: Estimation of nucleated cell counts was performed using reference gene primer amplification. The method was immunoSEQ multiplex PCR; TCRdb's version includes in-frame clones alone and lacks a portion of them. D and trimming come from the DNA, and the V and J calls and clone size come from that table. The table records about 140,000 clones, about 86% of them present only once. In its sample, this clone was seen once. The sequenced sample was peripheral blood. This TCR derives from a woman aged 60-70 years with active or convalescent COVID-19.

CDR3 amino acids: CASSLWGQGMNTEAFF. The CDR3 DNA sequence: TGTGCCAGCAGTTTATGGGGGCAAGGCATGAACACTGAAGCTTTCTTT. The chain has TRBV27 and TRBJ1-1, with a possible D match to TRBD1 (6 bases). V lost 1 base and J 0 bases, leaving 12 bases between the germline ends. Germline assignment: CDR1 MNHEY and CDR2 SMNVEV (reference sequence). The CDR3 runs 16 residues.